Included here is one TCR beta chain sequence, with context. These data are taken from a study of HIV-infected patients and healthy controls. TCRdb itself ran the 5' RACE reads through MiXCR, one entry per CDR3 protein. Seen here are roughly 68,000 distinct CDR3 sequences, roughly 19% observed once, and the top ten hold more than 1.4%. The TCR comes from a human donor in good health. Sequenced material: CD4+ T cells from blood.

CDR3 protein: CASSLEQETQYF. CDR3 sequence (DNA): TGTGCCAGCAGCTTAGAACAAGAGACCCAGTACTTC. The chain is built from TRBV7-9 and TRBJ2-5; D not resolved. Trimming removed 1 base at V and 2 bases at J, with 2 bases between. The CDR3 has 12 residues. Germline assignment: CDR1 SEHNR and CDR2 FQNEAQ (reference sequence).